The rows below give T cell receptor beta chains drawn from one sample of a study of blood T cell repertoires in COVID-19. This table comes from immunoSEQ multiplex PCR, and its TCRdb copy is limited to in-frame clones, with some not included. The sample yields 150,000 to 200,000 clones, approximately 89% seen once. The source material was peripheral blood. The source is a man between 65 and 85 years old with acute or convalescent COVID-19. The CDR3 runs from the conserved cysteine through the conserved F or W. A D gene is named only where the DNA matches it firmly. Expanded clones get a size class; other rows say once, few or many, or leave the size out.

j_call,v_call,d_call,clone_size,cdr3_aa,cdr3_nt
TRBJ2-7,TRBV4-3,.,.,CASSQGHTPGQVAYEQYF,TGCGCCAGCAGCCAAGGACATACTCCGGGACAAGTTGCCTACGAGCAGTACTTC
TRBJ2-7,TRBV5-4,TRBD2,.,CASSLSLQRGQGYEQYF,TGTGCCAGCAGCTTATCATTACAGCGGGGTCAGGGATACGAGCAGTACTTC
TRBJ2-1,TRBV28,.,.,CASSLLDRAYNEQFF,TGTGCCAGCAGTTTACTCGATCGAGCCTACAATGAGCAGTTCTTC
TRBJ2-3,TRBV5-6,TRBD2,.,CASSKGLVNIDTQYF,TGTGCCAGCAGCAAGGGACTAGTCAACATAGATACGCAGTATTTT
TRBJ1-6,TRBV12-2,.,.,CASRLQGRSPLHF,TGTGCAAGTCGCTTACAGGGCCGGTCACCCCTCCACTTT
TRBJ1-2,TRBV13,.,once,CASSLLSNYGYTF,TGTGCCAGCAGCTTACTCTCTAACTATGGCTACACCTTC
TRBJ1-2,TRBV4-1,.,few,CASSQYDRTLEYTF,TGCGCCAGCAGCCAATATGACAGGACCCTCGAATACACCTTC
TRBJ2-7,TRBV11-2,.,.,CASSSADSYEQYF,TGTGCCAGCAGCTCCGCTGACAGCTACGAGCAGTACTTC
TRBJ1-5,TRBV28,.,.,CASSLYGHYSSNQPQHF,TGTGCCAGCAGTTTATATGGACATTATTCTAGCAATCAGCCCCAGCATTTT
TRBJ2-3,TRBV4-1,.,.,CASSQSITDTQYF,TGCGCCAGCAGCCAGTCTATCACAGATACGCAGTATTTT
TRBJ2-6,TRBV7-3,.,many,CASSLQGHSGANVLTF,TGTGCCAGCAGCTTACAGGGGCACTCTGGGGCCAACGTCCTGACTTTC
TRBJ2-7,TRBV28,.,.,CASSPTGSFRPYEQYF,TGTGCCAGCAGTCCAACAGGGAGCTTTCGCCCTTACGAGCAGTACTTC
TRBJ1-3,TRBV5-1,.,few,CASSLDAPPIYF,TGCGCCAGCAGCTTGGACGCGCCTCCCATATATTTT
TRBJ2-7,TRBV10-3,.,.,CAISESGGGEQYF,TGTGCCATCAGTGAGTCTGGGGGAGGCGAGCAGTACTTC
TRBJ2-7,TRBV12-3/TRBV12-4,.,.,CASSSKGREQYF,TGTGCCAGCAGTTCGAAGGGGCGCGAGCAGTACTTC
TRBJ1-4,TRBV27,.,.,CASRIGTLATNEKLFF,TGTGCCAGCAGGATTGGGACACTTGCAACTAATGAAAAACTGTTTTTT
TRBJ2-3,TRBV27,TRBD2,.,CASSLRGGGTGTQYF,TGTGCCAGCAGTTTACGGGGGGGGGGCACAGGAACGCAGTATTTT
TRBJ2-7,TRBV7-2,.,.,CASSFSGTGANEQYF,TGTGCCAGCAGCTTTTCCGGGACTGGGGCTAACGAGCAGTACTTC
TRBJ1-2,TRBV12-3/TRBV12-4,TRBD1,.,CASSSDRGGYTF,TGTGCCAGCAGTTCGGACAGGGGTGGCTACACCTTC
TRBJ2-1,TRBV9,TRBD2,.,CASTYSGSGYNEQFF,TGTGCCAGCACCTATAGCGGGAGCGGGTACAATGAGCAGTTCTTC
TRBJ2-5,TRBV12-3/TRBV12-4,TRBD2,.,CASRLSGGETQYF,TGTGCCAGCAGGCTCAGCGGGGGGGAGACCCAGTACTTC
TRBJ2-1,TRBV3-1/TRBV3-2,TRBD2,.,CASSPRTSGYYNEQFF,TGTGCCAGCAGCCCCAGGACTAGCGGATACTACAATGAGCAGTTCTTC
TRBJ2-1,TRBV7-9,.,.,CASSLGQSYDEQFF,TGTGCCAGCAGCTTGGGACAAAGCTACGATGAGCAGTTCTTC
TRBJ1-2,TRBV10-3,TRBD1,.,CAISGGGRIYGYTF,TGTGCCATCAGTGGAGGGGGCAGGATCTATGGCTACACCTTC
TRBJ2-1,TRBV2,TRBD1,.,CASRLQGVDEQFF,TGTGCCAGCCGACTGCAGGGGGTCGATGAGCAGTTCTTC
TRBJ1-2,TRBV10-2,.,.,CASCPQSGYGYTF,TGCGCCAGCTGCCCACAGTCAGGCTATGGCTACACCTTC
TRBJ1-6,TRBV2,.,.,CATNPGHGNSPLHF,TGTGCCACCAATCCAGGACATGGTAATTCACCCCTCCACTTT
TRBJ2-2,TRBV7-3,.,few,CASSLGHANGELFF,TGTGCCAGCAGCTTAGGGCATGCCAACGGGGAGCTGTTTTTT
TRBJ1-2,TRBV15,.,.,CATSRGAGYGYTF,TGTGCCACCAGCAGAGGGGCAGGGTATGGCTACACCTTC
TRBJ2-7,TRBV28,.,.,CASRPSRTGYEQYF,TGTGCCAGCAGGCCATCGCGAACGGGCTACGAGCAGTACTTC
TRBJ1-2,TRBV27,TRBD1,.,CASRTGVNYGYTF,TGTGCCAGCCGGACAGGGGTTAACTATGGCTACACCTTC
TRBJ2-3,TRBV12-3/TRBV12-4,.,.,CASSLHGEATQYF,TGTGCCAGCAGTTTACACGGAGAGGCTACGCAGTATTTT
TRBJ2-1,TRBV12-5,TRBD2,.,CASGLMGGRVGEQFF,TGTGCTAGTGGTCTGATGGGCGGGAGAGTAGGTGAGCAGTTCTTC
TRBJ2-1,TRBV7-3,.,.,CASSPGLGGYNEQFF,TGTGCCAGCAGTCCAGGGCTCGGGGGTTACAATGAGCAGTTCTTC
TRBJ2-3,TRBV24-1,TRBD1,.,CATSDSLRGGHGNTQYF,TGTGCCACCAGTGATTCCCTGAGAGGGGGCCACGGGAATACGCAGTATTTT
TRBJ2-1,TRBV19,.,.,CASSTDSDNEQFF,TGTGCCAGTAGTACGGACAGCGACAATGAGCAGTTCTTC
TRBJ1-1,TRBV7-9,.,.,CASSRPGTGSTEAFF,TGTGCCAGCAGCCGTCCAGGGACTGGAAGCACTGAAGCTTTCTTT
TRBJ2-1,TRBV5-6,.,.,CASSPLAMTHNEQFF,TGTGCCAGCAGCCCACTAGCTATGACTCACAATGAGCAGTTCTTC
TRBJ2-7,TRBV2,.,.,CASKASVSYEQYF,TGTGCCAGCAAGGCTAGCGTCTCCTACGAGCAGTACTTC
TRBJ2-7,TRBV10-3,TRBD1,.,CAISEGRTGTGGSYEQYF,TGTGCCATCAGTGAGGGGAGGACCGGGACAGGGGGCTCCTACGAGCAGTACTTC
TRBJ2-7,TRBV14,TRBD2,.,CASSPLGTNPEQYF,TGTGCCAGCAGCCCCCTCGGGACTAATCCCGAGCAGTACTTC
TRBJ1-2,TRBV19,.,once,CAVELARPRGGYTF,TGTGCAGTAGAGCTAGCCAGGCCCCGCGGGGGCTACACCTTC
TRBJ2-5,TRBV4-2,TRBD2,.,CASSPGPGLVQETQYF,TGTGCCAGCAGCCCCGGGCCGGGACTAGTCCAAGAGACCCAGTACTTC
TRBJ2-6,TRBV7-7,.,.,CASSPDYSGANVLTF,TGTGCTAGCAGCCCTGACTACTCTGGGGCCAACGTCCTGACTTTC
TRBJ2-1,TRBV4-2,TRBD1,.,CASSRDRVVNEQFF,TGTGCCAGCAGCCGGGACAGGGTCGTCAATGAGCAGTTCTTC
TRBJ2-1,TRBV4-2,.,.,CASSGGAGEQFF,TGTGCCAGCAGCGGGGGCGCGGGTGAGCAGTTCTTC
TRBJ1-1,TRBV5-1,.,once,CASSPPGTEAFF,TGCGCCAGCAGCCCCCCGGGCACTGAAGCTTTCTTT
TRBJ1-6,TRBV28,.,.,CASSLEMRSPLHF,TGTGCCAGCAGTTTAGAGATGAGATCACCCCTCCACTTT
TRBJ2-1,TRBV4-2,TRBD2,.,CASSPLAGNYNEQFF,TGTGCCAGCAGCCCCTTAGCGGGAAACTACAATGAGCAGTTCTTC
TRBJ1-5,TRBV11-2,.,.,CASSESRDQPQHF,TGTGCCAGCAGCGAATCGAGGGATCAGCCCCAGCATTTT
TRBJ1-1,TRBV10-1,TRBD1,once,CASSEGVGDRGNTEAFF,TGCGCCAGCAGTGAAGGGGTTGGGGACAGGGGGAACACTGAAGCTTTCTTT
TRBJ2-2,TRBV6-6,.,once,CASGQPGRELFF,TGTGCCAGCGGACAGCCAGGCCGGGAGCTGTTTTTT
TRBJ1-1,TRBV2,TRBD1,once,CASSQQGAGNTEAFF,TGTGCCAGCAGTCAACAGGGGGCGGGGAACACTGAAGCTTTCTTT
TRBJ1-6,TRBV5-4,TRBD1,once,CASSLRPGQGGSPLHF,TGTGCCAGCAGCTTGAGACCGGGACAGGGTGGTTCACCCCTCCACTTT